This T cell receptor (beta chain) was obtained from a study of blood T cell repertoires in COVID-19. CDR1 LGHNA and CDR2 YNFKEQ come from the germline V gene. The CDR3 extends over 17 amino acids. V shed 0 bases and J 5 bases; nucleotides not matched to a gene: 6. Repertoires were generated with immunoSEQ multiplex PCR, while TCRdb's copy carries only in-frame clones and drops some. The table has 200,000 to 250,000 clones, over 75% seen once. The receptor comes from a man aged 50 to 59 with COVID-19, enrolled during active disease. Sequenced input: peripheral blood. The chain has TRBV4-2 and TRBJ2-1; 11 bases map to TRBD2. CDR3 sequence reads: CASSQDSGTSGNNEQFF. The DNA for the CDR3 is TGTGCCAGCAGCCAAGATTCGGGGACTAGCGGAAACAATGAGCAGTTCTTC.